These 24 T cell receptor beta chains originate from one sample sequenced in a study of T cells in women clearing cervical HPV infection. The assay was immunoSEQ multiplex PCR, and TCRdb's table has in-frame clones only and misses some. Here the sample table reports tens of thousands of clones. The sequenced sample consisted of blood buffy coat. The source of these receptors is a woman aged 18 to 75 with a cervical HPV16 infection that either progressed to CIN3+ or cleared (not recorded which).

Notes on this clone: The read ends 3 residues before the CDR3 terminus; that terminus is restored from the germline J gene. The V call is TRBV30, the J call TRBJ1-1; unclear D gene. The CDR3 loop spans 13 amino acids. Trimming removed 5 bases at V and 5 bases at J, with 15 bases between. CDR1 is GTSNPN, CDR2 SVGIG, per germline (reference sequence). The part of the CDR3 DNA that was read is TGTGCCTGGCGGAAAACCGCGGGGACTGAA. Encoded protein: CAWRKTAGTE. The full CDR3 sequence reads CAWRKTAGTEAFF.

Concerning this clone: With the read ending 3 residues before the CDR3 end, the germline J gene is used to fill in that end. The rearrangement links TRBV20-1 to TRBJ1-1; 8 nucleotides line up with TRBD1. CDR1 and CDR2 (germline): DFQATT, SNEGSKA (reference sequence). The CDR3 has 12 amino acids. After removal of 5 bases from V and 3 bases from J, the junction contained 2 bases not matched to a gene. The chain's CDR3 is CSAQTGDTEAFF. The part of the CDR3 DNA that was read is TGCAGTGCTCAGACAGGGGACACTGAA.

Of note for this clone: From the germline J gene comes the end of the CDR3, since the read stops 3 residues before it. The chain employs TRBV2 and TRBJ2-1, with TRBD2 as a possible D gene (6 bases). Deletions cut 3 bases from V and 0 bases from J, with 9 bases between. From germline, CDR1 is SNHLY and CDR2 FYNNEI. The CDR3 runs 15 residues. The CDR3 sequence: CASSDRDSSYNEQFF. The CDR3 bases that were read are TGTGCCAGCAGTGACCGGGACTCCTCCTACAATGAG.

About this clone: The read halts 3 residues ahead of the CDR3 end, with the missing end drawn from the germline J gene. This chain links TRBV19 with TRBJ2-5; 9 bases are a match to TRBD2. The CDR3 has 17 amino acids. Germline CDR1 reads LNHDA; CDR2 reads SQIVND (reference sequence). V gave up 5 bases and J gave up 4 bases; unmatched junction bases: 14. CDR3 DNA (partial): TGTGCCAGTAGTTGGGGGGTTACAGCGGGGGGAGGAGAGACC. Its protein is CASSWGVTAGGGET. The full CDR3 protein is CASSWGVTAGGGETQYF.

With regard to this clone: The CDR3 extends 3 residues past the end of the read, so its final part is completed from the germline J gene. The J gene is TRBJ1-3, the V gene TRBV5-6; D perhaps matches TRBD1 (5 bases). V was pared by 0 bases and J by 4 bases, with 8 bases between. This CDR3 is built from 14 residues. In germline, CDR1 is SGHDT, CDR2 YYEEEE. This CDR3 reads CASSLEGSGNTIYF. The CDR3 DNA, read in part, is TGTGCCAGCAGCTTGGAGGGGTCGGGAAACACC.

As concerns this clone: The missing CDR3 end, 3 residues past where the read stops, is filled in from the germline J gene. The chain links TRBV30 to TRBJ2-3, with 7 bases aligning to TRBD2. Germline lookup yields CDR1 GTSNPN and CDR2 SVGIG (reference sequence). The CDR3 sequence is 14 residues long. With 3 bases clipped from V and 3 bases from J, the junction kept 6 bases outside the gene matches. Here the CDR3 reads CAWSPGTKTDTQYF. The part of the CDR3 DNA that was read is TGTGCCTGGAGCCCCGGGACTAAGACAGATACG.

About this clone: The read gets to within 3 residues of the CDR3 end, and the germline J gene fills in the rest. V and J are TRBV19 and TRBJ2-1; TRBD1 aligns across 11 bases. There are 14 residues in the CDR3. V was pared by 3 bases and J by 6 bases, with 1 base of the junction left unmatched. Per germline, CDR1 LNHDA and CDR2 SQIVND (reference sequence). The covered CDR3 bases are TGTGCCAGTAGTATGGGGACAGGGGGCAATGAG. The encoded protein is CASSMGTGGNE. The full CDR3 protein is CASSMGTGGNEQFF. Full variable domain (outside the CDR3, taken from reference TRBV19 and TRBJ2-1): DGGITQSPKYLFRKEGQNVTLSCEQNLNHDAMYWYRQDPGQGLRLIYYSQIVNDFQKGDIAEGYSVSREKKESFPLTVTSAQKNPTAFYLCASSMGTGGNEQFFGPGTRLTVL.

A note on this clone: The read terminates 3 residues ahead of where the CDR3 ends, so the germline J gene completes it. The chain employs TRBV7-2 and TRBJ2-2, with TRBD1 identical over 8 bases. The CDR3 is 15 residues long. Trimming cost V 3 bases and J 1 base; bases outside gene matches: 1. Germline loops: CDR1 SGHTA, CDR2 FQGNSA. This chain's CDR3 is CASSFGTGNTGELFF. Incomplete CDR3 DNA: TGTGCCAGCAGCTTCGGGACAGGGAACACCGGGGAG. The full variable domain, its missing parts supplied by reference TRBV7-2 and TRBJ2-2, is GAGVSQSPSNKVTEKGKDVELRCDPISGHTALYWYRQSLGQGLEFLIYFQGNSAPDKSGLPSDRFSAERTGGSVSTLTIQRTQQEDSAVYLCASSFGTGNTGELFFGEGSRLTVL.

Concerning this clone: From the germline J gene comes the end of the CDR3, since the read stops 3 residues before it. The V gene is TRBV20-1, the J gene TRBJ2-5; 13 positions match TRBD2. CDR1 DFQATT and CDR2 SNEGSKA come from the germline V gene (reference sequence). The CDR3 length is 18 residues. The J segment lost 7 bases and the V segment lost 2 bases, leaving 16 bases of the junction unmatched. The CDR3 bases that were read are TGCAGTGCTAGATGGTCGACTAGCGGGGGGCCACCCAAGACGACC. It is translated as CSARWSTSGGPPKTT. The whole CDR3 sequence is CSARWSTSGGPPKTTQYF.

A note on this clone: From the germline J gene comes the end of the CDR3, since the read stops 3 residues before it. The chain has TRBV7-9 and TRBJ2-7, with D possibly being TRBD1 or TRBD2 (5 bases each). This CDR3 region has 12 residues. Trimming shortened V by 11 bases and J by 0 bases, and 11 bases separated the two germline ends. The germline V gene has CDR1 SEHNR and CDR2 FQNEAQ (reference sequence). The CDR3 bases that were read are TGTGCCGGGGCAGGGAGCTCCTACGAG. Its translation: CAGAGSSYE. The entire CDR3 is CAGAGSSYEQYF.

Note on this clone: The read stops 3 residues short of the end of the CDR3; the missing end is completed from the germline J gene. This chain connects TRBV20-1 to TRBJ1-5, with D tentatively TRBD1 (5 bases). Germline V gene data show CDR1 as DFQATT and CDR2 as SNEGSKA (reference sequence). Trimming left V 5 bases short and J 1 base short, with 21 bases between. The CDR3 runs to 17 residues. The CDR3 sequence is CSASRQGARLSNQPQHF. CDR3 DNA, as far as it was read: TGCAGTGCTTCCCGCCAGGGCGCCCGATTAAGCAATCAGCCC.

The CDR3 sequence: CASSPAPGSNQPQHF. The covered CDR3 bases are TGCGCCAGCAGTCCGGCCCCGGGGAGCAATCAGCCC. V is TRBV5-1 and J is TRBJ1-5, with D uncertain. Sequencing ends 3 residues short of the CDR3 end; the germline J gene provides the rest. Germline V gene sequence: CDR1 SGHRS, CDR2 YFSETQ. The V end was cut by 5 bases, the J end by 1 base, with 13 bases between. This CDR3 contains 15 residues.

Notes on this clone: The CDR3 end lies 3 residues beyond the end of the read and is filled in from the germline J gene. The chain carries TRBV20-1 and TRBJ2-1, with 9 bases aligning to TRBD2. V lost 3 bases and J lost 8; bases outside the gene matches: 5. This CDR3 contains 13 residues. The V gene's germline CDR1 is DFQATT and CDR2 SNEGSKA (reference sequence). The CDR3 is CSASSGGTDEQFF. The sequenced CDR3 bases are TGCAGTGCTAGCAGCGGGGGGACGGATGAG.

Concerning this clone itself: The CDR3 end falls 3 residues outside the read, so it is completed with the germline J gene. The chain links TRBV6-2 or TRBV6-3 to TRBJ2-1, with 11 bases that match TRBD2. This CDR3 comprises 16 residues. CDR1 and CDR2 from the germline V gene are MNHEY and SVGEGT. Losses at the gene ends were 4 bases for V and 7 bases for J; bases not matched to a gene: 9. The CDR3 sequence: CASSSLASGGINEQFF. The part of the CDR3 DNA that was read is TGTGCCAGCAGTTCCCTTGCTAGCGGGGGGATTAATGAG.

A note on this clone: The missing CDR3 end, 3 residues past where the read stops, is filled in from the germline J gene. The chain is built from TRBV7-9 and TRBJ2-7; D is ambiguous. The CDR3 is 14 amino acids. Looked up from germline, CDR1 is SEHNR and CDR2 is FQNEAQ (reference sequence). V lost 1 base, J lost 3 bases, and 10 bases lay in between. The CDR3 protein is CASSLGGSIYEQYF. The sequenced CDR3 bases are TGTGCCAGCAGCTTAGGCGGATCAATCTACGAG.

As concerns this clone: The CDR3 end falls 3 residues outside the read, so it is completed with the germline J gene. The chain uses TRBV20-1 and TRBJ1-1; the D gene is possibly TRBD1 (6 bases). The CDR3 is 13 amino acids. Germline V gene sequence: CDR1 DFQATT, CDR2 SNEGSKA (reference sequence). The CDR3: CSARELTTGEAFF. The covered CDR3 bases are TGCAGTGCTAGAGAACTAACGACAGGAGAA.

For this clone: Sequencing ends 3 residues short of the CDR3 end; the germline J gene provides the rest. The chain carries TRBV5-1 and TRBJ1-4; D is unclear. CDR1 is SGHRS and CDR2 is YFSETQ in the germline V gene. Trimming removed 0 bases at V and 6 bases at J, with 12 bases between. There are 15 residues in the CDR3. The CDR3 region is CASSLVAGSDEKLFF. CDR3 DNA (partial): TGCGCCAGCAGCTTGGTTGCGGGATCAGATGAAAAA.

In regard to this clone: The DNA ends 3 residues before the CDR3 does, and the rest of the CDR3 is filled in from the germline J gene. The V and J genes are TRBV5-6 and TRBJ1-3, with TRBD1 as a possible D gene (6 bases). V lost 2 bases, J lost 7 bases, and 13 bases lay in between. The CDR3 contains 14 residues. Germline loops: CDR1 SGHDT, CDR2 YYEEEE. CDR3 sequence: CASSLQGARNTIYF. The DNA read from the CDR3 is TGTGCCAGCAGCTTACAGGGCGCCCGGAACACC.

Comment on this clone: The CDR3 goes on 3 residues after the read ends, and that part is filled in from the germline J gene. V gene TRBV5-4 combines with J gene TRBJ1-2; the match to TRBD1 covers 8 bases. The CDR3 is 15 amino acids. Germline V lookup: CDR1 SGHNT, CDR2 YYREEE (reference sequence). The V segment lost 1 base and the J segment 6 bases; nucleotides outside the gene matches: 8. This chain's CDR3 is CASSLKGTGVHGYTF. Incomplete CDR3 DNA: TGTGCCAGCAGCTTGAAAGGGACAGGCGTTCATGGC. Using reference TRBV5-4 and TRBJ1-2 for the parts outside the CDR3, the full variable domain is ETGVTQSPTHLIKTRGQQVTLRCSSQSGHNTVSWYQQALGQGPQFIFQYYREEENGRGNFPPRFSGLQFPNYSSELNVNALELDDSALYLCASSLKGTGVHGYTFGSGTRLTVV.

Details on this clone: The CDR3 extends 3 residues past the end of the read, so its final part is completed from the germline J gene. The V gene is TRBV7-2, the J gene TRBJ2-7; 7 nucleotides match TRBD1. The CDR3 loop spans 14 amino acids. V lost 2 bases to trimming and J lost 3 bases; unmatched junction nucleotides: 4. Germline V gene lookup returns CDR1 SGHTA and CDR2 FQGNSA. The CDR3 sequence is CASSLKQGSYEQYF. The DNA read from the CDR3 is TGTGCCAGCAGCTTAAAACAGGGGAGCTACGAG.

Concerning this clone itself: Read coverage stops 3 residues before the CDR3 terminus; the germline J gene supplies the remainder. This chain connects TRBV6-4 to TRBJ2-3; 7 bases agree with TRBD1. Losses at the gene ends were 6 bases for V and 2 bases for J; bases not matched to a gene: 8. This CDR3 spans 15 amino acids. Looked up from germline, CDR1 is MRHNA and CDR2 is SNTAGT. Partial CDR3 DNA: TGTGCCAGCAGCGCCGGACAGGAGAACACAGATACG. Translated, it gives CASSAGQENTDT. In full, the CDR3 reads CASSAGQENTDTQYF.

Points on this clone: The read terminates 3 residues ahead of where the CDR3 ends, so the germline J gene completes it. The chain combines TRBV6-4 with TRBJ2-3; 9 positions match TRBD2. The CDR3 consists of 15 residues. Germline CDR1 reads MRHNA; CDR2 reads SNTAGT. Trimming cost V 3 bases and J 2 bases; bases outside gene matches: 3. The sequenced CDR3 bases are TGTGCCAGCAGTGAGACTAGCGGTCTCACAGATACG. This encodes CASSETSGLTDT. The entire CDR3 is CASSETSGLTDTQYF.

Notes on this clone: The observed sequence ends 3 residues before the CDR3 terminus, with the missing tail filled in from the germline J gene. The chain joins TRBV18 to TRBJ2-1; 9 nucleotides line up with TRBD2. Germline V gene lookup returns CDR1 KGHSH and CDR2 LQKENI. CDR3 size: 16 residues. J lost 6 bases, V lost 3 bases, and 9 bases had no gene match. The DNA read from the CDR3 is TGTGCCAGCTCACCGCTCGATAGCGGGGGTTCCAATGAG. Its translation is CASSPLDSGGSNE. The CDR3 in full is CASSPLDSGGSNEQFF.

For this clone: The read terminates 3 residues before the CDR3 end, so the remaining end is supplied by the germline J gene. V usage is TRBV5-1 and J usage is TRBJ2-3, with 10 bases aligning to TRBD1. J lost 5 bases, V lost 4 bases, and 7 bases had no gene match. The CDR3 is made up of 15 amino acids. The germline CDR1 and CDR2 sequences are SGHRS and YFSETQ. The CDR3 reads CASSPLGQGLDTQYF. CDR3 DNA (partial): TGCGCCAGCAGCCCCCTGGGACAGGGGTTAGATACG.